This TCR beta chain was obtained from a study of OX40 agonist ivuxolimab in advanced cancers. Study-wide context: The treatment was a fully human IgG2 OX40 agonist, ivuxolimab.

CDR1 is SGHRS, CDR2 YFSETQ, per germline. The V and J ends lost 2 bases and 3 bases respectively, with 17 bases between them. CDR3 length: 16 amino acids. Assay used: immunoSEQ multiplex PCR; TCRdb lists only in-frame clones, some missing. The data contain about 15,000 clones, around 80% of them seen just once; the ten biggest clones take up under 30%. This clone was counted a few times. The origin of this receptor is an adult with an advanced solid tumor such as melanoma, head and neck, liver or kidney cancer. The chain couples TRBV5-1 to TRBJ1-2; a weak D match, TRBD1 (6 bases). Sequences were derived from CD4+ or CD8+ T cells sorted from blood, sampled in a trial of the OX40 agonist ivuxolimab. The CDR3 bases are TGCGCCAGCAGCTTCCACCAGACAGGCCCTTACTATGGCTACACCTTC. Translated, it gives CASSFHQTGPYYGYTF.